The T cell receptor beta chain under discussion was sequenced for a study of blood T cells in healthy people across ages. Regarding the study as a whole: Naive T cell percentage showed a strong correlation with the diversity of TCR beta.

It was with a sample-barcoded 5' primer and a J-beta primer mix that a second PCR of about 6 to 12 cycles was run. Each cDNA molecule carried a tag from a template-switch adaptor that contained 12 random nucleotides. From the 5' RACE reads, TCRdb called clonotypes with MiXCR, one entry per CDR3 protein. Of 1.5 million to 2 million distinct CDR3 sequences in the sample, just under 50% were seen once. CDR1 is MDHEN and CDR2 is SYDVKM in the germline V gene. V lost 4 bases and J lost 2, with 8 bases in between. The CDR3 totals 13 residues. This clonotype was seen more than once but under ten times. Its antigen is as yet unknown. Peripheral blood was drawn, approximately 9.7 milliliters per donor.

The clonotype comes from a woman aged 40 to 50 in good health. Sequencing input: blood. V gene TRBV28 combines with J gene TRBJ1-2; D remains unclear. The CDR3 region is CASSSPTNYGYTF. The CDR3 DNA reads as TGTGCCAGCAGTTCCCCGACGAACTATGGCTACACCTTC.